This TCR beta chain was documented in a study of long-term antiretroviral therapy in people with HIV (dated by TCRdb to 2022 to 2024). With regard to the full study: The earliest samples were collected roughly a decade before the 2015 WHO recommendation for immediate ART, at a time when ART was usually postponed until CD4 counts fell. Whether ART initiation and durable HIV suppression were associated with changes in peripheral blood TRB repertoire composition and diversity was tested in a retrospective serial study. A total of 150 to 200 cryopreserved PBMC samples came from 25 to 35 adults with confirmed HIV infection and were collected serially over a mean of about six years (range 1-12). Of the approximately 28 participants with HIV, about twelve were female. No cross-contamination during QIAcube processing was seen in test extractions of a monoclonal T-cell line run alongside 33 polyclonal samples. What the work shows at the level of the full study, not this receptor alone: Expanded TRB clones identified before ART initiation dominated the repertoire across all time points, though the dominance fluctuated and decreased in many PLHIV after ART. Samples dated from 2004 to 2017, and the ART regimens used may be less effective than current ones. ART initiation was associated with a significant increase in TRB diversity, but diversity stayed significantly below transplant donor controls even after long-term ART. Because PBMC availability was limited, only the TCR beta chain was sequenced, with no alpha chain pairing. Because pre-ART samples had limited cell numbers, unsorted PBMC were profiled rather than sorted CD4+ and CD8+ T cells. Inferences about post-ART repertoire changes were limited because no data were available on ART adherence, viral resistance or therapy changes. Compared with controls, HIV repertoires had narrower CDR3 length ranges, and the network structure pointed to an antigen-experienced repertoire that shifted only slightly toward naive after ART.

This clone was seen a single time. Its recognized antigen is unknown. Base qualities are missing; no much larger clone stands one base away. To be included, a participant needed at least one PBMC sample from before ART initiation plus at least two post-ART samples. All participants with HIV were treated in the United States of America. Before DNA extraction, cryopreserved samples of roughly 0.85-11 million PBMC were thawed and then washed. At the time of the earliest PBMC sample for each participant with HIV, ages ranged from roughly 23 to 60 years. PBMC samples from each participant spanned 1-4 timepoints before ART initiation and 2-8 timepoints after ART initiation, with a median of 7 samples. For every participant, serial HIV viral load, CD4+ T-cell count, ART history and demographic data were obtained. Genomic DNA was extracted from unsorted PBMC with a Qiagen kit on a QIAcube, processed in batches of 12 samples.

The immunoSEQ hsTCRB v3.0 assay was used at survey level resolution to sequence the TRB variable region. A depth of roughly 40,000-55,000 T-cell genomes per sample was targeted for TRB sequencing. Pooled TRB libraries were sequenced on an Illumina MiSeq with a v3 150-cycle kit. Processing in the source paper ran as follows. Repertoire analysis was performed in R inside a reproducible Nextflow workflow that covered QC, data transformation and analysis. Custom analyses were implemented in LymphoSeq2, an R package for AIRR-Seq data exploration. After excluding several samples that yielded fewer than 5000 total TRB sequences, 188 HIV repertoires remained for analysis. Among the 188 retained HIV repertoires, approximately 57 were collected before ART initiation and fewer than 150 were collected after ART initiation. Repertoires were downsampled to 5000 TRB nucleotide sequences, with summary statistics averaged over 100 downsampling iterations. TRB sequences were retained for analysis only if CDR3 regions of at least seven amino acids were present. Two measures captured diversity: a Shannon entropy-derived clonality score and the Gini coefficient. Repertoire networks linked the top 5000 CDR3 amino acid sequences whenever two sequences differed by an edit distance of one. GLIPH2 predicted antigen specificity groups and MHC restriction for TRB CDR3 amino acid sequences. CDR3 amino acid sequences were matched against VDJdb and McPAS-TCR to flag known CMV, EBV, HIV or tissue antigen associations. Pre-ART, post-ART and control groups were compared with Wilcoxon signed-rank tests and Holm-Bonferroni correction. Sourced from immuneACCESS, this table was stored by TCRdb with only in-frame sequences that have V and J called. A share of the clones is absent; for the studies checked, an unresolved V gene accounts for under half, and the remainder has no known explanation. V and J calls and clone size are as listed in that table; D and trimming were resolved from the DNA. This sample lists 30,000 to 35,000 clones; approximately 85% were detected once. The top ten constitute roughly 3.5% of the sample.

The clonotype comes from a man younger than 30 with HIV. This sample comprised unsorted PBMCs, obtained 0.8 years before starting antiretroviral therapy.

The sequence in DNA is TGTGCCAGCAGCTTAGGCCGGCAGGGGATTGGTGGCTACACCTTC. It encodes CASSLGRQGIGGYTF. The sequence links TRBV5-4 to TRBJ1-2; possibly the D gene is TRBD1, per 6 matching bases. V is pared back by 2 bases and J by 7 bases, with 18 bases lying between the germline termini. From cysteine to phenylalanine, the CDR3 is 15 amino acids long. The sequence is cut down to CDR3 DNA, 45 bases in frame from base 1. CDR1 and CDR2 are drawn from the germline V gene (reference sequence): SGHNT, YYREEE.